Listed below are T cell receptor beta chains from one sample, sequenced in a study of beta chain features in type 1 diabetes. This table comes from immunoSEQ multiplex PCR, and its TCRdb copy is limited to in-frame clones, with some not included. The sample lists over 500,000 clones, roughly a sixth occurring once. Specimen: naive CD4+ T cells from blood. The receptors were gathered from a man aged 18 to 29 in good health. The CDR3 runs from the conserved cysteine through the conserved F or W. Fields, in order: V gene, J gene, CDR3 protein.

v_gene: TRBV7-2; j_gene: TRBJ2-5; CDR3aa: CASSLSSESTQYF
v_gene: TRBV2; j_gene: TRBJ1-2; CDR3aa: CASRQGYGYTF
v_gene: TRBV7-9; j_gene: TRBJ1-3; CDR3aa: CASSRHRDRPSGNTIYF
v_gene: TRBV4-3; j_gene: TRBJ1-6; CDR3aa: CASSQEGTLNSPLHF
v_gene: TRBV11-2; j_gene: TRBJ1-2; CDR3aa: CASSLDNNYGYTF
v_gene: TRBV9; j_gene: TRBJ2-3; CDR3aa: CASSAQVARGDTQYF
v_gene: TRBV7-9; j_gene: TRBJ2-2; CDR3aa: CASSPTGRYTGELFF
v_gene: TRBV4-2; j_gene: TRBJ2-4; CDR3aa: CASSLGTENIQYF
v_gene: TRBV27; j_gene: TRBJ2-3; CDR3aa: CASSLNAGLHADTQYF
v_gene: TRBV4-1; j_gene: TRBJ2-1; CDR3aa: CASSHGLAGGGAEFF
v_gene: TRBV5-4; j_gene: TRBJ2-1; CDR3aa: CASSLTGSYNEQFF
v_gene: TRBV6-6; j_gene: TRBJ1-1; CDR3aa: CASSPSSNTEAFF
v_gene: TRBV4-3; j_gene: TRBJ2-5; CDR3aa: CASSQEGEDVGTQYF
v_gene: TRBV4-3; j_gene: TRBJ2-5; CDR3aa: CASSQAPTSGAQYF
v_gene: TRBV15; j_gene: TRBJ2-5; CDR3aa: CATSRDRAQETQYF
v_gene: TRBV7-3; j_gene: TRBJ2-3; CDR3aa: CASSPSGRTDTQYF
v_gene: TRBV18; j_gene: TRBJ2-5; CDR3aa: CASSRRQTQETQYF
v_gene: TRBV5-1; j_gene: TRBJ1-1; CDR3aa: CASSLEQYTEAFF
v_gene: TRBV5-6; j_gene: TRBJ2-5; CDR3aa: CASSFDRGRVETQYF
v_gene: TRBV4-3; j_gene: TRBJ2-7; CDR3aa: CASSQAPRGQAREQYF
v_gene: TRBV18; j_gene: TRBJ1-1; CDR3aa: CASSPGRGPVIEAFF
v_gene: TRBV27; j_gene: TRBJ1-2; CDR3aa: CASSPQGGRQGLYGYTF
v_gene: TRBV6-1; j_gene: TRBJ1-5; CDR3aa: CASREGAGQPQHF
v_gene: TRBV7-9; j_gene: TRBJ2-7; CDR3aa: CASILRDRGLYEQYF
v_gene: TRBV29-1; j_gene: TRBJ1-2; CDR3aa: CSVVMEYGYTF
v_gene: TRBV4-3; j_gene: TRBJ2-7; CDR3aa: CASSQWGGSEQYF
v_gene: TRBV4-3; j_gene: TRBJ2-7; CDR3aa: CASSHFFIRDFTYEQYF
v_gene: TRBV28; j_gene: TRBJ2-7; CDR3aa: CASRETGGTYEQYF
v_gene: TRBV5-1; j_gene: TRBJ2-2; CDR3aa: CASSLARGQGVLTGELFF
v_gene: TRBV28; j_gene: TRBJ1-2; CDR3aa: CASSLALYGYTF
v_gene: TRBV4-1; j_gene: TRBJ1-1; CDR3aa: CASSQPLRGPNTEAFF
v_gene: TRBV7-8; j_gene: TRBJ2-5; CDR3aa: CASSGPRVEVGGQYF
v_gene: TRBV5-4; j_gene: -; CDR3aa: CASSLQAQYEQYF